This T cell receptor (beta chain) was sequenced for a study of cytomegalovirus exposure and HLA in healthy donors. Broader study findings: A later analysis showed that HLA-associated TCR beta chains had undergone more clonal expansion than equally common others. In a later analysis, productive TCRs from donors in an Asian-associated ancestry cluster reportedly carried fewer N-insertions than the cohort mean.

Vbeta (60) and Jbeta (13) primers were used in the PCR. Assay used: immunoSEQ multiplex PCR; TCRdb lists only in-frame clones, some missing. The sample shows fewer than 200,000 clones, 77% of them seen only once. About this clone: Its specificity is unknown.

Trimming at V came to 1 base and at J to 1 base, leaving 8 bases not matched to a gene. This CDR3 spans 17 amino acids. Germline CDR1 is MGHRA and CDR2 is YSYEKL. The chain couples TRBV4-1 to TRBJ2-3; the match to TRBD1 covers 7 bases. The sequence came from a man younger than 40 in good health and CMV-seropositive. The sample taken for sequencing was PBMCs. CDR3 DNA: TGCGCCAGCAGCCAAGTGAGGTTAGGACAGGGCACAGATACGCAGTATTTT. It is translated as CASSQVRLGQGTDTQYF.